The following is a T cell receptor beta chain sequence with its context. Its antigen is not known. Thyroid ultrasound, orbital computed tomography, clinical symptoms, and serum thyroxine and TRAb underpinned diagnoses. Deletions cut 3 bases from V and 0 bases from J, with 14 bases between. The CDR3 extends over 15 amino acids. Germline CDR1 DFQATT, CDR2 SNEGSKA (reference sequence). Amplification yielded TCR beta CDR3 regions, with RNA transcripts as the source. The TCR CDR3 first-round RT-PCR relied on the HTBI primer set. TCRdb processed the multiplex PCR reads anew with MiXCR; each CDR3 protein has one entry. The repertoire holds approximately 400,000 distinct CDR3 sequences, with roughly an eighth as singletons. The data originate from a study of T cells in Graves' hyperthyroidism and ophthalmopathy. Study in general: Peripheral blood sampling occurred at initial diagnosis, before any treatment. General observations from the study: Ophthalmopathy, as predicted by the model, came a median 6.5 months after the prediction. In simple terms, a model built on 13 V-J features told ophthalmopathy apart from stable hyperthyroidism.

The TCR was taken from a man aged 50-60 years with Graves' ophthalmopathy. V usage is TRBV20-1 and J usage is TRBJ1-2, with no clear D. The sequenced material came from blood. This chain's CDR3 is CSASPTMNSNYGYTF. The CDR3 DNA reads TGCAGTGCTAGCCCCACGATGAATTCTAACTATGGCTACACCTTC.